These T cell receptor beta chains were read from a single sample in a study of cytomegalovirus exposure and HLA in healthy donors. TCRdb's copy holds only in-frame clones and misses some; the assay was immunoSEQ multiplex PCR. Here the sample spans about 200,000 clones, around 76% being singletons. The specimen sequenced was PBMCs. The receptor set was obtained from a man aged 18 to 29 in good health and CMV-seronegative. The CDR3 runs from the conserved cysteine through the conserved F or W. The D gene is left open where the match is weak. Clone size, where shown, is once, few, many, or a class for clones that have expanded.

clone size,V gene,D gene,J gene,CDR3 DNA,CDR3 protein
-,TRBV7-2,TRBD2,TRBJ2-1,TGTGCCAGCAGCCAACCCGGGGGGAGGAATGAGCAGTTCTTC,CASSQPGGRNEQFF
-,TRBV5-5,-,TRBJ1-1,TGTGCCAGCAGCCTCCAGACAGAATTGAACACTGAAGCTTTCTTT,CASSLQTELNTEAFF
once,TRBV18,TRBD1,TRBJ1-2,TGTGCCAGCTCACCAGACAGGGACTATGGCTACACCTTC,CASSPDRDYGYTF
-,TRBV6-5,TRBD1,TRBJ1-2,TGTGCCAGCAGCGACAGGGGTAACAACTATGGCTACACCTTC,CASSDRGNNYGYTF
-,TRBV30,-,TRBJ2-7,TGTGCCTGGAGTGTAGGAGGAACTAGTCACGAGCAGTACTTC,CAWSVGGTSHEQYF
few,TRBV2,TRBD1,TRBJ1-5,TGTGCCAGCAGTGAGACAGGGGCCCGAGGGGCCCAGCATTTT,CASSETGARGAQHF
few,TRBV28,-,TRBJ1-5,TGTGCCAGCAGTTCAGGGTATAGCAATCAGCCCCAGCATTTT,CASSSGYSNQPQHF
once,TRBV2,TRBD1,TRBJ1-1,TGTGCCAGCAGCCGGACAGGGTTGAACACTGAAGCTTTCTTT,CASSRTGLNTEAFF
once,TRBV28,TRBD1,TRBJ1-2,TGTGCCAGCACTCAGGATGGCAGGGGGCGTAGCTACACCTTC,CASTQDGRGRSYTF
-,TRBV25-1,-,TRBJ1-1,TGTGCCAGCAGTGTCGGGGAGACTGAAGCTTTCTTT,CASSVGETEAFF
-,TRBV6-1,TRBD1,TRBJ2-7,TGTGCCAGCAGTGAAGCGCTTCTCTGGACAGGGGGTCGGAATCCCTACGAGCAGTACTTC,CASSEALLWTGGRNPYEQYF
-,TRBV5-1,-,TRBJ2-1,TGCGCCAGCAGCTTCAGTGGAGCCTACAATGAGCAGTTCTTC,CASSFSGAYNEQFF
few,TRBV27,TRBD1,TRBJ2-4,TGTGCCAGCAGTTCGGGACAGACGCCCTTAGCCAAAAACATTCAGTACTTC,CASSSGQTPLAKNIQYF
-,TRBV9,-,TRBJ2-7,TGTGCCAGCAGCGTAGCTCTGGGGGGTGAGCAGTACTTC,CASSVALGGEQYF
-,TRBV19,-,TRBJ1-2,TGTGCCAGTAGACCGGGACACGGGGCGAACTATGGCTACACCTTC,CASRPGHGANYGYTF
-,TRBV11-2,-,TRBJ2-7,TGTGCCAGCAGCTTAGTCCCAGCCTACGAGCAGTACTTC,CASSLVPAYEQYF
-,TRBV4-1,-,TRBJ2-5,TGCGCCAGCAGCCTTTCAGGGGAGACCCAGTACTTC,CASSLSGETQYF
few,TRBV29-1,TRBD1,TRBJ1-2,TGCAGCGTTGCCCCTTCCGGGACAGGGACCTCTAACTATGGCTACACCTTC,CSVAPSGTGTSNYGYTF
-,TRBV7-8,-,TRBJ2-3,TGTGCCAGCAGCTTAGATCCCTCTACGCAGTATTTT,CASSLDPSTQYF
once,TRBV28,TRBD2,TRBJ2-3,TGTGCCAGCAGTATTGCCGGAACTAGCGGGAGAACGCAGTATTTT,CASSIAGTSGRTQYF
-,TRBV29-1,TRBD1,TRBJ2-7,TGCAGCGTTGAAGGGACAGGGGTAATGGGGGTCGACGAGCAGTACTTC,CSVEGTGVMGVDEQYF
few,TRBV12-2,-,TRBJ2-2,TGTGCAAGTCGGTTAAGCGGCTCCGTCGGGGAGCTGTTTTTT,CASRLSGSVGELFF
few,TRBV19,-,TRBJ2-5,TGTGCCAGTAGTATTGGTAGCGAGCAAGAGACCCAGTACTTC,CASSIGSEQETQYF
-,TRBV28,TRBD2,TRBJ2-7,TGTGCCAGCAGCCTGGGACTAGCGAGCTCAGGGGTCCTCTACGAGCAGTACTTC,CASSLGLASSGVLYEQYF
-,TRBV30,-,TRBJ1-1,TGTGCCTGGAGTGTTGGGGGCAAGAGCACTGAAGCTTTCTTT,CAWSVGGKSTEAFF
-,TRBV29-1,-,TRBJ2-7,TGCAGCGTTGAAGGTGGGCAGGGGCTCGTCTACGAGCAGTACTTC,CSVEGGQGLVYEQYF
few,TRBV5-1,TRBD1,TRBJ2-1,TGCGCCAGCAGCTTAACAGGGGTCTCCTACAATGAGCAGTTCTTC,CASSLTGVSYNEQFF
-,TRBV6-5,TRBD2,TRBJ2-5,TGTGCCAGCAGTTACAGCCTAGCGGGAAACCAAGAGACCCAGTACTTC,CASSYSLAGNQETQYF
-,TRBV29-1,TRBD2,TRBJ2-7,TGCAGCGTTAAACTAGCGGGAGTAGGCGAGCAGTACTTC,CSVKLAGVGEQYF
-,TRBV6-1,-,TRBJ2-7,TGTGCCAGCAGTGGAAAAGCCCTCTCCTACGAGCAGTACTTC,CASSGKALSYEQYF
-,TRBV5-1,-,TRBJ2-7,TGCGCCAGCAAGGGGGTAGGAGGATCCTCTATCGACGAGCAGTACTTC,CASKGVGGSSIDEQYF
-,TRBV5-5,TRBD1,TRBJ2-3,TGTGCCAGCAGCCGACAGGGGGCCGCAGATACGCAGTATTTT,CASSRQGAADTQYF
once,TRBV7-9,TRBD1,TRBJ2-5,TGTTCCAGCAGACCCCTCCGGACAGGTGGAGAGACCCAGTACTTC,CSSRPLRTGGETQYF
once,TRBV25-1,TRBD2,TRBJ2-5,TGTGCCAGCAGTAGACGACTAGCGGGACAAGAGACCCAGTACTTC,CASSRRLAGQETQYF
few,TRBV2,-,TRBJ2-3,TGTGCCAGCGCAACGTTAGAAATGGCAGATACGCAGTATTTT,CASATLEMADTQYF
-,TRBV6-5,-,TRBJ1-1,TGTGCCAGCAGTTACGCTACGAGGACTGAAGCTTTCTTT,CASSYATRTEAFF
few,TRBV7-2,-,TRBJ2-7,TGTGCCAGCAGCTTAGGGTCCGGGGCCTACGAGCAGTACTTC,CASSLGSGAYEQYF
-,TRBV25-1,TRBD2,TRBJ2-1,TGTGCCAGCGAAGGTCTAGCGGGAGGGTTAAATGAGCAGTTCTTC,CASEGLAGGLNEQFF
-,TRBV4-1,TRBD2,TRBJ2-7,TGCGCCAGCAGCCAATCTAGCGGCCGTAGCTCCTACGAGCAGTACTTC,CASSQSSGRSSYEQYF
-,TRBV5-6,-,TRBJ2-7,TGTGCCAGCAGTTTTGGTCAGGGGGGTAAACAGGGGCAGTACTTC,CASSFGQGGKQGQYF
few,TRBV7-6,TRBD1,TRBJ2-7,TGTGCCAGCAGCCCCACCCCGGGACAGGGTACAGAGCAGTACTTC,CASSPTPGQGTEQYF
-,TRBV14,-,TRBJ1-1,TGTGCCAGCAGCCAGTTACGGTCAGAAGCTTTCTTT,CASSQLRSEAFF
-,TRBV28,TRBD2,TRBJ2-7,TGTGCCAGCAGCTCGGGGGGGGGAACTTTCTCCTACGAGCAGTACTTC,CASSSGGGTFSYEQYF
-,TRBV4-1,TRBD2,TRBJ2-1,TGCGCCAGCAGCCAACCTCGGGCTAGCGGATACAATGAGCAGTTCTTC,CASSQPRASGYNEQFF
-,TRBV19,-,TRBJ2-7,TGTGCCAGTAGTAGCCGGGACGAGCAGTACTTC,CASSSRDEQYF
-,TRBV7-3,TRBD2,TRBJ2-1,TGTGCCAGCAGCTCCCGGGCGGGAGGGCCCAATGAGCAGTTCTTC,CASSSRAGGPNEQFF
-,TRBV27,-,TRBJ1-4,TGTGCCAGCAGTTTCAGGGGTACTAATGAAAAACTGTTTTTT,CASSFRGTNEKLFF
-,TRBV11-2,TRBD1,TRBJ1-5,TGTGCCAGCAGCTCACAGGGGCATCAGCCCCAGCATTTT,CASSSQGHQPQHF
once,TRBV28,-,TRBJ2-7,TGTGCCAGCAGTGCAGCCTACGAGCAGTACTTC,CASSAAYEQYF
-,TRBV19,-,TRBJ2-1,TGTGCCAGTAGTATCCTTTACTCCTACAATGAGCAGTTCTTC,CASSILYSYNEQFF
-,TRBV6-5,-,TRBJ2-1,TGTGCCAGCACCGTTGGTAGCGGAGATTACAATGAGCAGTTCTTC,CASTVGSGDYNEQFF